The present T cell receptor (beta chain) was sequenced within a study of CD8 T cells in ankylosing spondylitis. This clonotype was recorded many times. The antigen is unknown. The CDR3 runs to 13 residues. The V end lost 6 bases, the J end lost 0 bases, and 11 bases lay between the germline ends. Germline CDR1 and CDR2: DFQATT and SNEGSKA (reference sequence). Findings and caveats of the study: Clones that were linked to disease were CD8+ and were relatively rare in peripheral blood.

TCRdb analysed the 5' RACE reads with MiXCR anew, one entry per CDR3 protein. The table lists some 130,000 distinct CDR3 sequences, approximately 9.2% of them singletons. The sample comprised synovial fluid, either unsorted or a sorted T cell fraction (not recorded which). V and J are TRBV20-1 and TRBJ1-1; D is perhaps TRBD1 (5 bases). The receptor's source is a male donor with ankylosing spondylitis. DNA for the CDR3: TGCAGTGCCTGCGACAGAATGAACACTGAAGCTTTCTTT. Protein sequence: CSACDRMNTEAFF.